A single sample is the source of the 18 T cell receptor beta chains below, sequenced in a study of neurological immune-mediated disorders. Each CDR3 protein is one row after TCRdb ran MiXCR on the 5' RACE reads. The sample carries approximately 50,000 distinct CDR3 sequences, 10% to 13% recorded once. Input material: PBMCs. All receptors come from a man in his sixties or seventies with HTLV-1-associated myelopathy (HAM/TSP).

In this sample, this clonotype turned up many times. V usage is TRBV7-2 and J usage is TRBJ2-7, with 14 bases lining up with TRBD2. The CDR3 loop spans 14 amino acids. Germline CDR1 and CDR2: SGHTA and FQGNSA. J gave up 5 bases and V 6 bases, and 3 bases lay outside the gene matches. The DNA of the CDR3 is TGTGCCAGCAGGGGACTAGCGGGAGACCACGAGCAGTACTTC. It codes for CASRGLAGDHEQYF.

This clonotype was detected ten times or more. CDR3 sequence reads: CASSRSGLNEQFF. DNA of the CDR3: TGCGCCAGCAGCCGGTCGGGGCTAAATGAGCAGTTCTTC. The rearrangement uses TRBV4-1 and TRBJ2-1; D is possibly TRBD1 or TRBD2 (5 bases each). Trimming cost V 4 bases and J 7 bases, with 11 bases left between them. The CDR3 is 13 amino acids. Germline V gene sequence: CDR1 MGHRA, CDR2 YSYEKL.

In its sample, this clonotype was seen many times. V usage is TRBV7-8 and J usage is TRBJ2-5, with D perhaps assigned TRBD1 or TRBD2 (5 bases each). With 0 bases removed from V and 5 bases from J, the gap between germline ends came to 13 bases. Germline CDR1 reads SGHVS; CDR2 reads FQNEAQ. The CDR3 covers 15 residues. The CDR3 sequence: CASSLASGPAETQYF. The CDR3 DNA is TGTGCCAGCAGCTTAGCGTCGGGACCGGCCGAGACCCAGTACTTC.

In its sample, this clonotype was seen many times. The CDR3 here is CASSLLGASYEQYF. The CDR3 nucleotides read TGTGCCAGCAGCTTATTGGGAGCCTCCTACGAGCAGTACTTC. J is TRBJ2-7 and V is TRBV7-9; weak D call: TRBD2 (5 bases). The CDR3 runs 14 residues. Trimming took off 2 bases at V and 0 bases at J, with 8 bases between the two ends. Germline V gene data show CDR1 as SEHNR and CDR2 as FQNEAQ (reference sequence).

The sample holds many counts of this clonotype. This chain connects TRBV9 to TRBJ2-1, with D uncertain. Germline loops: CDR1 SGDLS, CDR2 YYNGEE. The length of the CDR3 is 15 residues. V was cut by 0 bases and J by 0 bases, with 7 bases left in between. As DNA, the CDR3 is TGTGCCAGCAGCGTAGGCGTAGGCTCCTACAATGAGCAGTTCTTC. Translating gives CASSVGVGSYNEQFF.

A few counts support this clonotype. The chain has TRBV19 and TRBJ2-1, with 14 bases matching TRBD2. CDR3 length: 16 residues. The V gene's germline CDR1 is LNHDA and CDR2 SQIVND (reference sequence). J gave up 8 bases and V 8 bases, and 11 bases lay outside the gene matches. The DNA of the CDR3 is TGTGCCAGTGCTGAGACTAGCGGGAGGGCCAGGGATGAGCAGTTCTTC. Encoded protein: CASAETSGRARDEQFF.

This clonotype occurred many times. The rearrangement uses TRBV12-3 or TRBV12-4 and TRBJ1-5; possibly TRBD1 for D (6 bases). This CDR3 comprises 16 residues. Trimming stripped 3 bases from V and 5 bases from J, with 17 bases between. CDR3 DNA: TGTGCCAGCAGTTTTAGGCCGGGACACCCGGATCAGCCCCAGCATTTT. It yields the protein CASSFRPGHPDQPQHF.

This clonotype was counted ten times or more. The CDR3 loop is CATSRDQGVKGEQYF. The CDR3 DNA is TGTGCCACCAGCAGAGATCAAGGGGTTAAGGGAGAGCAGTACTTC. V is TRBV15 and J is TRBJ2-7; D is possibly TRBD1 (5 bases). In germline, CDR1 is LNHNV, CDR2 YYDKDF (reference sequence). CDR3 length: 15 amino acids. V lost 0 bases to trimming and J lost 7 bases, with 16 bases between them.

The V gene is TRBV20-1, the J gene TRBJ2-1, with D possibly TRBD1 on 6 matching bases. Between the trimmed V and J ends, which lost 5 bases and 7 bases, there was a span of 24 bases. The CDR3 loop spans 16 amino acids. Germline V gene lookup returns CDR1 DFQATT and CDR2 SNEGSKA (reference sequence). The CDR3 protein is CSAGPRRDRLLNEQFF. The DNA of the CDR3 is TGCAGTGCTGGCCCTCGTCGAGACAGGCTCCTTAATGAGCAGTTCTTC.

This clonotype was picked up many times. The genes are TRBV6-2 or TRBV6-3 and TRBJ2-1; TRBD2 matches at 14 bases. The CDR3 contains 16 residues. Losses at the gene ends were 6 bases for V and 4 bases for J; bases not matched to a gene: 5. Germline V gene data show CDR1 as MNHEY and CDR2 as SVGEGT. In nucleotides, the CDR3 is TGTGCCAGCAGGGGGACTAGCGGGAGAACTTACAATGAGCAGTTCTTC. Its protein is CASRGTSGRTYNEQFF.

This clonotype was detected ten times or more. V gene TRBV5-1 combines with J gene TRBJ1-2; D may be TRBD1 (5 bases). From germline, CDR1 is SGHRS and CDR2 YFSETQ. Trimming removed 4 bases from V and 7 bases from J, with 23 bases in between. The CDR3 is 16 amino acids. The CDR3 here is CASSPGTEFLPRGYTF. CDR3 bases: TGCGCCAGCAGCCCAGGGACGGAATTCCTCCCCCGTGGCTACACCTTC.

The chain recombines TRBV5-6 with TRBJ2-1, with 8 bases identical to TRBD1. The CDR3 runs to 12 residues. The J segment lost 9 bases and the V segment lost 3 bases, leaving 2 bases of the junction unmatched. Germline CDR1 reads SGHDT; CDR2 reads YYEEEE. As DNA, the CDR3 is TGTGCCAGCAGCTCAGGGGGCGTTGAGCAGTTCTTC. Its protein product is CASSSGGVEQFF.

This clonotype was observed at least ten times. The V gene is TRBV27, the J gene TRBJ2-1, with 11 bases identical to TRBD1. With V trimmed by 4 bases and J by 7 bases, 9 bases remained unmatched. CDR1 and CDR2 from the germline V gene are MNHEY and SMNVEV (reference sequence). CDR3 size: 16 residues. CDR3 DNA sequence: TGTGCCAGCAGTTACTGGGGGACAGGGGGGGGAAATGAGCAGTTCTTC. As protein: CASSYWGTGGGNEQFF.

This clonotype was picked up many times. The chain combines TRBV7-9 with TRBJ2-1; a possible D gene is TRBD2 (6 bases). V gave up 6 bases and J gave up 0 bases, with 12 bases separating them. CDR3 size: 15 residues. Germline V gives CDR1 SEHNR, CDR2 FQNEAQ (reference sequence). CDR3: CASRFLGGSYNEQFF. CDR3 bases: TGTGCCAGCAGATTCCTCGGGGGCTCCTACAATGAGCAGTTCTTC. The variable domain in full, completed from reference TRBV7-9 and TRBJ2-1, reads DTGVSQNPRHKITKRGQNVTFRCDPISEHNRLYWYRQTLGQGPEFLTYFQNEAQLEKSRLLSDRFSAERPKGSFSTLEIQRTEQGDSAMYLCASRFLGGSYNEQFFGPGTRLTVL.

The sample holds many counts of this clonotype. This chain connects TRBV5-1 to TRBJ2-1; 9 bases align to TRBD2. CDR3 length: 16 amino acids. V trimming: 2 bases; J trimming: 7 bases; junction bases outside the gene matches: 10. CDR1 SGHRS and CDR2 YFSETQ come from the germline V gene. The CDR3 DNA reads TGCGCCAGCAGCTTAGCGGGAGGAGGGTTCGGTAATGAGCAGTTCTTC. Amino acid sequence: CASSLAGGGFGNEQFF.

This clonotype has at least ten counts. The rearrangement joins TRBV5-5 to TRBJ2-1; possibly TRBD1 for D (5 bases). The CDR3 has 14 residues. Trimming took 4 bases from V and 5 from J, leaving 13 bases between them. The germline V gene encodes CDR1 SGHKS and CDR2 YYEKEE (reference sequence). The CDR3, as DNA: TGTGCCAGCAGCCTGCGGACAACTCACAATGAGCAGTTCTTC. Translation: CASSLRTTHNEQFF.

This clonotype was observed at least ten times. The chain employs TRBV7-2 and TRBJ2-5; 14 bases align to TRBD2. The CDR3 spans 16 residues. The J segment lost 5 bases and the V segment lost 5 bases, leaving 7 bases of the junction unmatched. Germline V lookup: CDR1 SGHTA, CDR2 FQGNSA. The CDR3 DNA reads TGTGCCAGCAGCGTGGGGACTAGCGGGAGCGGGGAGACCCAGTACTTC. As protein: CASSVGTSGSGETQYF.

This clonotype was detected many times. This chain connects TRBV28 to TRBJ2-4, with D possibly being TRBD1 (5 bases). The CDR3 extends over 14 amino acids. Trimming removed 1 base at V and 5 bases at J, with 9 bases between. The V gene's germline CDR1 is MDHEN and CDR2 SYDVKM. The CDR3 spells CASSLLGVQNIQYF. CDR3 sequence (DNA): TGTGCCAGCAGTTTATTAGGGGTCCAAAACATTCAGTACTTC. Together with reference TRBV28 and TRBJ2-4, the CDR3 gives the full variable domain: DVKVTQSSRYLVKRTGEKVFLECVQDMDHENMFWYRQDPGLGLRLIYFSYDVKMKEKGDIPEGYSVSREKKERFSLILESASTNQTSMYLCASSLLGVQNIQYFGAGTRLSVL.